The 18 T cell receptor beta chains in this list originate from one sample, sequenced in a study of blood T cell repertoires in COVID-19. Here immunoSEQ multiplex PCR was the method, and the copy in TCRdb shows in-frame clones only, minus some. The table lists roughly 180,000 clones, roughly 81% of them singletons, with roughly 12% in the top ten. The sample was peripheral blood. The source of these receptors is a woman of 80 years or more with COVID-19, enrolled during active disease.

The rearrangement links TRBV4-1 to TRBJ2-7; D unclear. Germline CDR1 MGHRA, CDR2 YSYEKL. The CDR3 covers 13 residues. Trimming left V 4 bases short and J 4 bases short, with 11 bases between. The CDR3 protein is CASSRDLIYEQYF. In nucleotides, the CDR3 is TGCGCCAGCAGCCGCGATTTGATTTACGAGCAGTACTTC.

The rearrangement uses TRBV18 and TRBJ1-1; a weak D match, TRBD1 (5 bases). Per germline, CDR1 KGHSH and CDR2 LQKENI. Trimming removed 3 bases from V and 6 bases from J, with 14 bases in between. CDR3 length: 14 residues. The CDR3 DNA sequence: TGTGCCAGCTCACCGGCGTCAAGGGGCGCTGAAGCTTTCTTT. Its protein is CASSPASRGAEAFF.

The V gene is TRBV11-2, the J gene TRBJ2-6; 7 bases map to TRBD1. The ends lost 3 bases at V and 0 bases at J; junction bases unmatched: 11. The CDR3 consists of 19 residues. Germline V gives CDR1 SGHAT, CDR2 FQNNGV. The CDR3 DNA reads as TGTGCCAGCAGCTTTGGGGACAGCTCGTATTTCTCTGGGGCCAACGTCCTGACTTTC. Translated, it gives CASSFGDSSYFSGANVLTF.

As DNA, the CDR3 is TGCGCCAGCAGCCAAGTGGACAGGGCCTACAATGAGCAGTTCTTC. This encodes CASSQVDRAYNEQFF. The chain is built from TRBV4-1 and TRBJ2-1; 8 nucleotides agree with TRBD1. Germline CDR1 and CDR2: MGHRA and YSYEKL. This CDR3 contains 15 residues. Trimming at V came to 1 base and at J to 2 bases, leaving 1 base not matched to a gene.

This sequence joins TRBV3-1 (or the pseudogene TRBV3-2) and TRBJ2-7; maybe TRBD2 (5 bases). Germline loops: CDR1 LGHDT, CDR2 YNNKEL (reference sequence). CDR3 length: 16 amino acids. The V end was cut by 4 bases, the J end by 0 bases, with 16 bases between. The CDR3 DNA is TGTGCCAGCAGCCCACAGCCAGCGGTGAGCTCCTACGAGCAGTACTTC. This gives the protein CASSPQPAVSSYEQYF.

This clone showed up many times. The gene calls are TRBV19 and TRBJ1-2; a possible D gene is TRBD1 (6 bases). The germline gives CDR1 LNHDA, CDR2 SQIVND (reference sequence). V lost 7 bases, J lost 6 bases, and 24 bases lay in between. The CDR3 contains 16 residues. The CDR3 bases are TGTGCCAGTAATACTCGGAACCAGCAGGGGATCCATGGCTACACCTTC. Translated, it gives CASNTRNQQGIHGYTF.

In this sample, this clone turned up a few times. This sequence joins TRBV4-3 and TRBJ2-7; TRBD1 is a possible D gene (5 bases). Germline V gene lookup returns CDR1 LGHNA and CDR2 YSLEER. The CDR3 sequence is 16 residues long. Trimming took off 0 bases at V and 4 bases at J, with 16 bases between the two ends. The CDR3 DNA is TGCGCCAGCAGCCAAGATCACATCAGGGAAATTTACGAGCAGTACTTC. Encoded protein: CASSQDHIREIYEQYF.

This clone was seen repeatedly, ten times or more. The chain is built from TRBV25-1 and TRBJ1-4; D not certain. V dropped 10 bases and J dropped 4 bases, with 13 bases sitting between them. The CDR3 has 13 residues. Germline lookup yields CDR1 MGHDK and CDR2 SYGVNS. The DNA of the CDR3 is TGTGCCAAAGTCCTCATGAGTAATGAAAAACTGTTTTTT. This encodes CAKVLMSNEKLFF.

The gene calls are TRBV7-7 and TRBJ2-7; unclear D gene. The CDR3 spans 15 residues. The germline V gene encodes CDR1 SSHAT and CDR2 FNYEAQ (reference sequence). The V and J ends lost 1 base and 3 bases respectively, with 13 bases between them. CDR3 nucleotides: TGTGCCAGCAGCTTAGTCGACATACTGGGCTACGAGCAGTACTTC. It encodes CASSLVDILGYEQYF.

V and J are TRBV27 and TRBJ2-5; 13 nucleotides line up with TRBD2. Unmatched junction bases numbered 7, after V lost 7 bases and J lost 2 bases. Germline V gene data show CDR1 as MNHEY and CDR2 as SMNVEV (reference sequence). The CDR3 is 16 residues long. CDR3 DNA sequence: TGTGCCAGCAAACCGGGACTAGCGGGGATACAAGAGACCCAGTACTTC. Translated, it gives CASKPGLAGIQETQYF.

The chain is built from TRBV5-5 and TRBJ2-7; unclear D gene. The length of the CDR3 is 12 residues. Germline CDR1 reads SGHKS; CDR2 reads YYEKEE (reference sequence). V was pared by 1 base and J by 3 bases, with 5 bases between. In nucleotides, the CDR3 is TGTGCCAGCAGCTTGCTCGGCTACGAGCAGTACTTC. It specifies CASSLLGYEQYF.

In the case of this clone: At one end, the junction sequence differs from germline, possibly due to a read error. The V gene is TRBV2, the J gene TRBJ1-1, with a weak D call TRBD1 (5 bases). CDR3 length equals 13 residues. Germline V gives CDR1 SNHLY, CDR2 FYNNEI. CDR3 in amino acids: CASSLDRNTEVFF. CDR3 coding DNA: TGTGCCAGCAGTCTTGACAGAAACACTGAAGTTTTCTTT.

The rearrangement joins TRBV30 to TRBJ1-2; TRBD1 agrees at 8 bases. Germline CDR1 and CDR2: GTSNPN and SVGIG (reference sequence). Losses at the gene ends were 2 bases for V and 8 bases for J; bases not matched to a gene: 7. There are 13 residues in the CDR3. The CDR3 reads CAWSLGQGIGYTF. CDR3 nucleotide sequence: TGTGCCTGGAGTCTTGGACAGGGTATAGGCTACACCTTC. Supplemented by reference TRBV30 and TRBJ1-2, the full variable domain reads SQTIHQWPATLVQPVGSPLSLECTVEGTSNPNLYWYRQAAGRGLQLLFYSVGIGQISSEVPQNLSASRPQDRQFILSSKKLLLSDSGFYLCAWSLGQGIGYTFGSGTRLTVV.

V is TRBV28 and J is TRBJ1-1; 9 positions match TRBD1. The CDR3 has 15 amino acids. CDR1 and CDR2 (germline): MDHEN, SYDVKM. V shed 5 bases, J shed 4 bases, and the junction held 8 bases outside the gene matches. CDR3 sequence: CASSPGTGWATEAFF. CDR3 coding DNA: TGTGCCAGCAGTCCCGGGACAGGGTGGGCCACTGAAGCTTTCTTT.

V gene TRBV19 combines with J gene TRBJ1-1; D unclear. The CDR3 totals 14 residues. Germline CDR1 and CDR2: LNHDA and SQIVND (reference sequence). V was shortened by 3 bases and J by 2 bases, with 10 bases between the two germline ends. The CDR3 nucleotides are TGTGCCAGTAGTATCACGGGGTTTAACACTGAAGCTTTCTTT. Its translation: CASSITGFNTEAFF.

V is TRBV25-1 and J is TRBJ1-1; tentative D call: TRBD1 (5 bases). This CDR3 comprises 14 residues. Per the germline V gene, CDR1 is MGHDK and CDR2 is SYGVNS. Deletions cut 6 bases from V and 4 bases from J, with 15 bases between. The CDR3 loop is CASRQEGIGTEAFF. The CDR3 region has the DNA TGTGCCAGCAGACAGGAGGGTATCGGCACTGAAGCTTTCTTT.

The chain joins TRBV24-1 to TRBJ1-2, with TRBD1 matching 8 bases. CDR1 is KGHDR, CDR2 SFDVKD, per germline. This CDR3 region has 15 residues. V shed 4 bases and J 2 bases; nucleotides not matched to a gene: 5. The DNA of the CDR3 is TGTGCCACCAGTGAACCCGGGACAGGAAACTATGGCTACACCTTC. Its translation is CATSEPGTGNYGYTF.

The chain uses TRBV7-3 and TRBJ2-7; a weak D match, TRBD2 (5 bases). The CDR3 extends over 16 amino acids. V was clipped by 3 bases and J by 2 bases, with 17 bases between them. The germline V gene has CDR1 SGHTA and CDR2 FQGTGA. CDR3 bases: TGTGCCAGCAGCTTGATCATGGGGAGTTGTCCCTACGAGCAGTACTTC. It translates to CASSLIMGSCPYEQYF.